These 12 T cell receptor beta chains came from one sample sequenced in a study of blood T cell repertoires in COVID-19. Sequencing was performed with immunoSEQ multiplex PCR; in TCRdb, only in-frame clones are kept and a portion is missing. The sample carries 100,000 to 150,000 clones, approximately 79% recorded once. The sample taken for sequencing was PBMCs or T cells enriched from blood (not recorded which). These receptors were taken from a man aged 40-49 years with acute COVID-19.

The chain carries TRBV6-5 and TRBJ1-1; unclear D gene. The CDR3 extends over 15 amino acids. Trimming left V 0 bases short and J 7 bases short, with 15 bases between. The germline V gene encodes CDR1 MNHEY and CDR2 SVGAGI. DNA of the CDR3: TGTGCCAGCAGTTACTCGAGGAGGGTTGAGAGTGAAGCTTTCTTT. Protein: CASSYSRRVESEAFF.

The CDR3 DNA sequence: TGTGCCAGCAGCCGGGGGCTGCAGGGCACTGAAGCTTTCTTT. Translation: CASSRGLQGTEAFF. V is TRBV14 and J is TRBJ1-1; D is possibly TRBD1 (6 bases). The germline V gene has CDR1 SGHDN and CDR2 FVKESK. This CDR3 comprises 14 residues. V shed 4 bases and J shed 4 bases, with 13 bases lying between them.

The chain joins TRBV18 to TRBJ2-7, with 10 bases matching TRBD1. Unmatched junction bases numbered 5, after V lost 6 bases and J lost 3 bases. The CDR3 covers 14 residues. The germline V gene has CDR1 KGHSH and CDR2 LQKENI. The CDR3 protein is CASSRDRGNYEQYF. CDR3 bases: TGTGCCAGCTCCCGGGACAGGGGTAACTACGAGCAGTACTTC.

This chain joins TRBV9 and TRBJ1-3; D is ambiguous. V lost 2 bases, J lost 0 bases, and 3 bases lay in between. Germline assignment: CDR1 SGDLS and CDR2 YYNGEE. The CDR3 runs 13 residues. In nucleotides, the CDR3 is TGTGCCAGCAGCGTCAACTCTGGAAACACCATATATTTT. Amino acids: CASSVNSGNTIYF.

This chain connects TRBV9 to TRBJ2-7; D perhaps matches TRBD1 (5 bases). Per germline, CDR1 SGDLS and CDR2 YYNGEE. The CDR3 has 19 amino acids. V was trimmed by 9 bases and J by 6 bases, leaving 37 bases between them. The DNA of the CDR3 is TGTGCCATCATAGGGGCAGTAGAAAAATGGAAGTCGCGCCGTGGCGAGCAGTACTTC. As protein: CAIIGAVEKWKSRRGEQYF.

The chain is built from TRBV5-1 and TRBJ2-1; 8 positions match TRBD2. This CDR3 has 15 amino acids. Losses at the gene ends were 1 base for V and 5 bases for J; bases not matched to a gene: 5. Germline V gene lookup returns CDR1 SGHRS and CDR2 YFSETQ. CDR3 coding DNA: TGCGCCAGCAGCTTGTTAGCGGGAACCAACAATGAGCAGTTCTTC. It specifies CASSLLAGTNNEQFF. The full variable domain, completed using reference TRBV5-1 and TRBJ2-1, is KAGVTQTPRYLIKTRGQQVTLSCSPISGHRSVSWYQQTPGQGLQFLFEYFSETQRNKGNFPGRFSGRQFSNSRSEMNVSTLELGDSALYLCASSLLAGTNNEQFFGPGTRLTVL.

The chain employs TRBV29-1 and TRBJ2-7; 7 bases are a match to TRBD2. This CDR3 has 15 amino acids. V shed 4 bases and J 4 bases; nucleotides not matched to a gene: 13. Germline lookup yields CDR1 SQVTM and CDR2 ANQGSEA. CDR3 loop: CSVGSRASGDYEQYF. The CDR3 bases are TGCAGCGTTGGGTCGAGGGCTAGCGGAGATTACGAGCAGTACTTC.

The chain couples TRBV3-1 (or the pseudogene TRBV3-2) to TRBJ1-1; no clear D. V lost 0 bases and J 4 bases, leaving 6 bases between the germline ends. CDR1 and CDR2 (germline): LGHDT, YNNKEL (reference sequence). There are 13 residues in the CDR3. The CDR3 region has the DNA TGTGCCAGCAGCCAAGATGGAGGCACTGAAGCTTTCTTT. Its translation: CASSQDGGTEAFF.

The chain carries TRBV19 and TRBJ2-7; 9 nucleotides line up with TRBD1. The CDR3 is 15 amino acids. Trimming cost V 3 bases and J 4 bases; bases outside gene matches: 7. Germline V lookup: CDR1 LNHDA, CDR2 SQIVND (reference sequence). CDR3 amino acids: CASSIRRGQGYEQYF. CDR3 in DNA: TGTGCCAGTAGTATCAGGCGGGGACAGGGATACGAGCAGTACTTC.

About this clone itself: One junction end does not reproduce the germline sequence, and a read error may be involved. The V gene is TRBV7-7, the J gene TRBJ2-7, with D possibly matching TRBD1 (6 bases). The CDR3 loop spans 15 amino acids. Germline V gene sequence: CDR1 SSHAT, CDR2 FNYEAQ (reference sequence). In DNA form, the CDR3 reads TGTGCTAGCAGCCCTCGGACAGAAAGCTCCTACGAGCAGTACTTC. It codes for CASSPRTESSYEQYF.

The chain joins TRBV29-1 to TRBJ1-1; D not resolved. Per the germline V gene, CDR1 is SQVTM and CDR2 is ANQGSEA. The length of the CDR3 is 12 residues. V gave up 0 bases and J gave up 0 bases, with 2 bases separating them. In nucleotides, the CDR3 is TGCAGCGTTGAAGACATGAACACTGAAGCTTTCTTT. As protein: CSVEDMNTEAFF.

The chain carries TRBV18 and TRBJ2-7; the match to TRBD2 covers 8 bases. Trimming took 3 bases from V and 5 from J; bases not matched to a gene: 9. The CDR3 has 15 residues. CDR1 and CDR2 from the germline V gene are KGHSH and LQKENI. The CDR3 is CASSPGSGRMNEQYF. CDR3 nucleotides: TGTGCCAGCTCACCGGGGAGCGGGAGAATGAACGAGCAGTACTTC.